A selection of T cell receptor beta chains follows, all from one sample in a study of CD8 T cells in Susac syndrome. TCRdb redid the calling of the immunoSEQ multiplex PCR reads with MiXCR, one entry per CDR3 protein. The sample has some 94,000 distinct CDR3 sequences, 85% to 95% seen once. Sequenced material: CD4+ T cells from PBMCs. All receptors derive from a human donor with Susac syndrome. Both conserved end residues are part of each CDR3. A D gene is named only where the DNA matches it firmly. Size is stated for part of the rows, as once, few or many counts, or as a class when the clone is expanded.

V	size	D	J	CDR3	DNA
TRBV30	.	.	TRBJ1-1	CAWSVRQSAEAFF	TGTGCCTGGAGTGTACGGCAGAGCGCTGAAGCTTTCTTT
TRBV11-2	.	TRBD1	TRBJ1-2	CASSLALPGTAVYGYTF	TGTGCCAGCAGCTTAGCCTTACCCGGGACAGCCGTTTATGGCTACACCTTC
TRBV5-4	.	TRBD1	TRBJ2-5	CASSVDREETQYF	TGTGCCAGCAGCGTGGACAGGGAAGAGACCCAGTACTTC
TRBV4-1	.	.	TRBJ2-1	CASSQEWGHEQFF	TGCGCCAGCAGCCAAGAGTGGGGGCATGAGCAGTTCTTC
TRBV7-9	.	TRBD1	TRBJ2-4	CASSGQGIYQYF	TGTGCCAGCAGCGGACAGGGAATCTATCAGTACTTC
TRBV20-1	.	.	TRBJ2-2	CSANPPNTGELFF	TGCAGTGCTAATCCGCCGAACACCGGGGAGCTGTTTTTT
TRBV12-3/TRBV12-4	.	.	TRBJ2-7	CASSLQAGGQYF	TGTGCCAGCAGTTTACAGGCCGGAGGGCAGTACTTC
TRBV14	.	.	TRBJ2-3	CASSQVANADTQYF	TGTGCCAGCAGCCAAGTAGCGAATGCAGATACGCAGTATTTT
TRBV2	.	TRBD2	TRBJ2-3	CASSATSGGTSTQYF	TGTGCCAGCAGTGCGACCAGCGGGGGGACGTCTACGCAGTATTTT
TRBV7-2	.	.	TRBJ2-7	CASSFSGSYEQYF	TGTGCCAGCAGCTTTTCCGGCTCCTACGAGCAGTACTTC
TRBV20-1	.	.	TRBJ2-3	CSARPTWADTQYF	TGCAGTGCTAGACCAACTTGGGCAGATACGCAGTATTTT
TRBV18	once	TRBD1	TRBJ1-4	CASSPGTGRNEKLFF	TGTGCCAGCTCACCCGGGACAGGGAGAAATGAAAAACTGTTTTTT
TRBV2	.	.	TRBJ2-7	CASSWGGFYEQYF	TGTGCCAGCAGTTGGGGTGGGTTCTACGAGCAGTACTTC
TRBV30	.	.	TRBJ2-5	CAWSVPLRGTQYF	TGTGCCTGGAGTGTACCACTCAGAGGGACCCAGTACTTC
TRBV3-1	once	.	TRBJ2-5	CASSQGGLREETQYF	TGTGCCAGCAGCCAAGGGGGCCTGAGGGAAGAGACCCAGTACTTC
TRBV6-5	.	TRBD1	TRBJ2-5	CASRLRTGSRETQYF	TGTGCCAGCAGACTCCGGACAGGATCGCGAGAGACCCAGTACTTC
TRBV12-3/TRBV12-4	few	.	TRBJ2-7	CASSLDIGEPRGQYF	TGTGCCAGCAGCCTGGACATTGGCGAGCCAAGGGGGCAGTACTTC
TRBV5-4	once	TRBD1	TRBJ2-7	CASSPRTGALYEQYF	TGTGCCAGCAGCCCCCGGACAGGGGCCCTCTACGAGCAGTACTTC
TRBV7-2	.	.	TRBJ1-6	CASSLPWSSYNSPLHF	TGTGCCAGCAGCTTACCGTGGAGCTCCTATAATTCACCCCTCCACTTT
TRBV24-1	.	.	TRBJ1-2	CATSDQTGRLYGYTF	TGTGCCACCAGTGATCAGACAGGAAGACTCTATGGCTACACCTTC
TRBV2	.	.	TRBJ2-1	CASSVESSYNEQFF	TGTGCCAGCAGTGTGGAGAGCTCCTACAATGAGCAGTTCTTC
TRBV20-1	.	.	TRBJ2-1	CSAWGRPYNEQFF	TGCAGTGCTTGGGGACGGCCCTACAATGAGCAGTTCTTC
TRBV28	.	.	TRBJ1-2	CASSLEDRSYGYTF	TGTGCCAGCAGTTTAGAGGACCGCTCCTATGGCTACACCTTC
TRBV28	.	TRBD1	TRBJ1-2	CASSLPGGYGYTF	TGTGCCAGCAGTTTACCAGGGGGCTATGGCTACACCTTC
TRBV14	.	.	TRBJ2-1	CASSYRAAYNEQFF	TGTGCCAGCAGCTACCGGGCTGCGTACAATGAGCAGTTCTTC
TRBV30	.	TRBD2	TRBJ2-4	CAWSEGGGAGNIQYF	TGTGCCTGGAGTGAAGGCGGGGGGGCGGGGAACATTCAGTACTTC
TRBV5-6	.	.	TRBJ2-1	CASSPRLEGDEQFF	TGTGCCAGCAGCCCAAGGTTGGAGGGCGATGAGCAGTTCTTC
TRBV6-5	.	.	TRBJ2-1	CASAGGGERVKKFF	TGTGCCAGCGCAGGAGGGGGCGAAAGAGTCAAAAAGTTCTTC
TRBV11-2	.	.	TRBJ1-2	CASSLGDYGYTF	TGTGCCAGCAGCTTAGGTGACTATGGCTACACCTTC
TRBV5-4	.	TRBD2	TRBJ2-6	CASSSPGRGAGANVLTF	TGTGCCAGCAGCTCGCCGGGACGGGGGGCTGGGGCCAACGTCCTGACTTTC
TRBV9	.	.	TRBJ2-7	CASSTQADFSYEQYF	TGTGCCAGCAGCACCCAGGCCGACTTCTCCTACGAGCAGTACTTC
TRBV29-1	.	.	TRBJ2-1	CSAKGRVGDEQFF	TGCAGCGCCAAGGGCAGGGTGGGAGATGAGCAGTTCTTC
TRBV12-3/TRBV12-4	.	.	TRBJ1-2	CASSFTGYGYTF	TGTGCCAGCAGTTTCACAGGGTACGGCTACACCTTC
TRBV6-5	.	.	TRBJ2-3	CASSYAETLTDTQYF	TGTGCCAGCAGTTACGCTGAGACCTTAACAGATACGCAGTATTTT
TRBV2	.	TRBD1	TRBJ1-5	CASSEWGQHNQPQHF	TGTGCCAGCAGTGAATGGGGACAGCACAATCAGCCCCAGCATTTT
TRBV20-1	.	TRBD2	TRBJ2-2	CSAPSGGNTGELFF	TGCAGTGCTCCAAGCGGGGGGAACACCGGGGAGCTGTTTTTT
TRBV6-5	.	TRBD2	TRBJ2-1	CASLPSGGRNEQFF	TGTGCCAGCCTCCCTAGCGGGGGGCGGAATGAGCAGTTCTTC
TRBV3-1	.	.	TRBJ1-2	CASSQDSVGYTF	TGTGCCAGCAGCCAAGATAGCGTTGGCTACACCTTC
TRBV12-3/TRBV12-4	.	.	TRBJ1-1	CASSSRRDRKLNTEAFF	TGTGCCAGCAGCTCACGCAGAGACAGAAAACTTAACACTGAAGCTTTCTTT
TRBV25-1	.	TRBD1	TRBJ1-6	CASNGQGVSPLHF	TGTGCCAGCAATGGACAGGGTGTGTCACCCCTCCACTTT
TRBV20-1	.	.	TRBJ2-1	CSAWSYNEQFF	TGCAGTGCTTGGAGTTACAATGAGCAGTTCTTC
TRBV2	.	TRBD2	TRBJ2-1	CASTLLAGAYNEQFF	TGTGCCAGCACACTACTAGCGGGGGCCTACAATGAGCAGTTCTTC
TRBV19	once	.	TRBJ1-1	CASSARGVGMNTEAFF	TGTGCCAGTAGTGCCAGGGGCGTGGGTATGAACACTGAAGCTTTCTTT
TRBV7-2	once	.	TRBJ1-4	CASSRRSGAINEKLFF	TGTGCCAGCAGCCGGAGGTCCGGGGCGATCAATGAAAAACTGTTTTTT
TRBV12-3/TRBV12-4	once	.	TRBJ2-7	CASSLTGGFHEQYF	TGTGCCAGCAGTTTAACTGGAGGGTTCCACGAGCAGTACTTC
TRBV11-2	.	TRBD1	TRBJ2-1	CASSYTGTGGRNEQFF	TGTGCCAGCAGCTATACCGGGACAGGGGGCCGCAATGAGCAGTTCTTC
TRBV4-1	.	TRBD2	TRBJ2-1	CASSPLNRGGAYNEQFF	TGCGCCAGCAGCCCTTTAAACCGGGGGGGCGCCTACAATGAGCAGTTCTTC
TRBV6-1	.	.	TRBJ2-1	CASSEEGYEQFF	TGTGCCAGCAGTGAAGAAGGGTATGAGCAGTTCTTC
TRBV25-1	.	.	TRBJ1-4	CASRRTGALFF	TGTGCCAGCAGGAGGACCGGGGCGCTGTTTTTT
TRBV30	once	TRBD2	TRBJ2-1	CASVLAGNEQFF	TGTGCCTCGGTCCTAGCGGGGAATGAGCAGTTCTTC
TRBV3-1	.	.	TRBJ2-3	CASSQRRSQYF	TGTGCCAGCAGCCAACGCCGCTCGCAGTATTTT
TRBV7-3	.	.	TRBJ2-3	CASSLRGGTTDTQYF	TGTGCCAGCAGCTTAAGGGGGGGGACAACAGATACGCAGTATTTT
TRBV15	.	.	TRBJ2-5	CATSRAGSQETQYF	TGTGCCACCAGCAGAGCAGGGTCCCAAGAGACCCAGTACTTC
TRBV4-2	.	.	TRBJ2-7	CASSQESGSSYEQYF	TGTGCCAGCAGCCAAGAGAGCGGTAGCTCCTACGAGCAGTACTTC
TRBV29-1	once	TRBD1	TRBJ1-4	CSAREAGGKELFF	TGCAGCGCCCGGGAGGCAGGGGGCAAAGAACTGTTTTTT